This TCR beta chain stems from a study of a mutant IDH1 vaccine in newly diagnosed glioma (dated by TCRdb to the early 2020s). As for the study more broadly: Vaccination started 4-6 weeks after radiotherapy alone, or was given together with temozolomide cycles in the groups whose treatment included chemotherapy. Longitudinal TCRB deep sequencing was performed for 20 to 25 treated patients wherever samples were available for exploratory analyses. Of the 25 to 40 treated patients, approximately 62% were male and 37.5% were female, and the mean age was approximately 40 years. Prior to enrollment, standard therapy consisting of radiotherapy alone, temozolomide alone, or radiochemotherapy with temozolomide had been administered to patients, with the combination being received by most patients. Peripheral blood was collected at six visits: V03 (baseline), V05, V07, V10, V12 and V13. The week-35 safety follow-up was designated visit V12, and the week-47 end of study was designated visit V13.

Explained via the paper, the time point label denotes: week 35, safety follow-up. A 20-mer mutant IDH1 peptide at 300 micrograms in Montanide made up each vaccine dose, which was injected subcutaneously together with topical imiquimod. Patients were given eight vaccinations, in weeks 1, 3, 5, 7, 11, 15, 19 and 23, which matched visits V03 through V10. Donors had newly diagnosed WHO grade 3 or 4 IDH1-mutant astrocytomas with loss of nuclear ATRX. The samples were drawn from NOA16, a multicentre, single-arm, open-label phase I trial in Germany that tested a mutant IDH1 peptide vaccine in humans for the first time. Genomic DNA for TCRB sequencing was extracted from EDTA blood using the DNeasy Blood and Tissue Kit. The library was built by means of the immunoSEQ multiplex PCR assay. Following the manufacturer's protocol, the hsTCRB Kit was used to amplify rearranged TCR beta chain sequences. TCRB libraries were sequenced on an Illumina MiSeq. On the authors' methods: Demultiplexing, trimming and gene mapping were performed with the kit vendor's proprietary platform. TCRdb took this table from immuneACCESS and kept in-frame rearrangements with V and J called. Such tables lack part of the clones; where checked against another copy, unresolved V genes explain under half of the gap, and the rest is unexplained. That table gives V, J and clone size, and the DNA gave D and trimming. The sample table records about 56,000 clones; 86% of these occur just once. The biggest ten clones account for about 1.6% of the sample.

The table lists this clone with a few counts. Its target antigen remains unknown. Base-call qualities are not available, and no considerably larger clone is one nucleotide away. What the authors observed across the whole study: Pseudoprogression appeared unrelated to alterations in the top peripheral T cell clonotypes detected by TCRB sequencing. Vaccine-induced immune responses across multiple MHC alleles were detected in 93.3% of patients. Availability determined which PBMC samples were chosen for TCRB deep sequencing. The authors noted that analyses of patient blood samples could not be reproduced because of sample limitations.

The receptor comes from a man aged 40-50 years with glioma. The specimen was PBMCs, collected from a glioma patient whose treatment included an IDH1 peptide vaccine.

The CDR3 region: CASSVWDDNTEAFF. The DNA sequence is TGTGCCAGCAGCGTATGGGACGATAACACTGAAGCTTTCTTT. The chain links TRBV9 with TRBJ1-1; tentative D gene TRBD1, with 5 bases matching. The germline V gene yields SGDLS for CDR1 and YYNGEE for CDR2. The germline ends are 9 bases apart after V is trimmed by 1 base and J by 2 bases. From cysteine to phenylalanine, the CDR3 is 14 amino acids long. CDR3 DNA is the only sequence kept; it has 42 bases, read in frame from the first base. The CDR3 plus the reference TRBV9 and TRBJ1-1 genes for the other parts give the full variable domain: DSGVTQTPKHLITATGQRVTLRCSPRSGDLSVYWYQQSLDQGLQFLIQYYNGEERAKGNILERFSAQQFPDLHSELNLSSLELGDSALYFCASSVWDDNTEAFFGQGTRLTVV.